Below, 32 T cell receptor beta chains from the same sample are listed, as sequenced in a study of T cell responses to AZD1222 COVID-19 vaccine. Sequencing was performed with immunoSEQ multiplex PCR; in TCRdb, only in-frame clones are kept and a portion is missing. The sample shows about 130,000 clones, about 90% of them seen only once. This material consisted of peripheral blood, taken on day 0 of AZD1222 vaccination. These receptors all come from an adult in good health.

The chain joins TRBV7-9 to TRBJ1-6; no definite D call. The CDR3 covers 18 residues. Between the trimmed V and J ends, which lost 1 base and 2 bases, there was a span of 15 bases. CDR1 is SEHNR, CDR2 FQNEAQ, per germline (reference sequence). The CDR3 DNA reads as TGTGCCAGCAGCTTAGTAGGTGTAACCCCCACCTATAATTCACCCCTCCACTTT. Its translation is CASSLVGVTPTYNSPLHF.

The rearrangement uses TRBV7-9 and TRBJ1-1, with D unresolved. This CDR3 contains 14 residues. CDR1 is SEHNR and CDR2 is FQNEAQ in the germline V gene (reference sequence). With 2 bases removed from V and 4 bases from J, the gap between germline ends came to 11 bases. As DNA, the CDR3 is TGTGCCAGCAGCTTACTCCCAAAGACCACTGAAGCTTTCTTT. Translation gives CASSLLPKTTEAFF.

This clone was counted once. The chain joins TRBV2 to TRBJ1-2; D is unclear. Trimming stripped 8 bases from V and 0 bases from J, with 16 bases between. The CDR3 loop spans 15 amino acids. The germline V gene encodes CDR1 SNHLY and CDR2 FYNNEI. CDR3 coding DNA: TGTGCCAGCTCGAGGGTACAGAGAACTAACTATGGCTACACCTTC. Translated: CASSRVQRTNYGYTF.

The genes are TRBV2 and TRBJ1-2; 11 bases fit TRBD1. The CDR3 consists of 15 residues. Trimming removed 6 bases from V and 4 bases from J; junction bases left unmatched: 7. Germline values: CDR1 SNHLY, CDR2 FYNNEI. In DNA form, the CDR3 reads TGTGCCAGCAGGGAGGGACAGGGGGGGTTCTATGGCTACACCTTC. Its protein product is CASREGQGGFYGYTF.

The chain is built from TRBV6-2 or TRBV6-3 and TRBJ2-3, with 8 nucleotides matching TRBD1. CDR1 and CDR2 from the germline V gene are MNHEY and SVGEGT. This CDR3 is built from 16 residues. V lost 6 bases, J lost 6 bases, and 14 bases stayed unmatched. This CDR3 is CASSPPRDRHVDTQYF. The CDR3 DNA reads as TGTGCCAGCAGCCCTCCCCGGGACAGGCACGTCGATACGCAGTATTTT.

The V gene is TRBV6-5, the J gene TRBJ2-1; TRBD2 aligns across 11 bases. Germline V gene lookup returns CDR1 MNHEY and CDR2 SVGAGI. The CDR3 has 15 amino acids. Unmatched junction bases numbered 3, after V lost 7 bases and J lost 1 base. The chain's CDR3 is CASTSGGTSYNEQFF. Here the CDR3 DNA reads TGTGCCAGCACTAGCGGGGGGACGTCCTACAATGAGCAGTTCTTC.

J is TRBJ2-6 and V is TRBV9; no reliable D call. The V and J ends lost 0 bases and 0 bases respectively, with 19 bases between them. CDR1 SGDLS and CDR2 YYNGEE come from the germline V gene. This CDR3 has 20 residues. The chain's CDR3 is CASSVELERAPLSGANVLTF. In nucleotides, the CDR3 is TGTGCCAGCAGCGTAGAGTTGGAGAGAGCACCCCTCTCTGGGGCCAACGTCCTGACTTTC.

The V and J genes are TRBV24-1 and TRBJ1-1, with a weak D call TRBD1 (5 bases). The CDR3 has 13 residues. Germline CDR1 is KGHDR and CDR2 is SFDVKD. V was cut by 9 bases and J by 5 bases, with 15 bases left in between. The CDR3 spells CATYGPGGTEAFF. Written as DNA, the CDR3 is TGTGCCACCTACGGACCCGGGGGAACTGAAGCTTTCTTT.

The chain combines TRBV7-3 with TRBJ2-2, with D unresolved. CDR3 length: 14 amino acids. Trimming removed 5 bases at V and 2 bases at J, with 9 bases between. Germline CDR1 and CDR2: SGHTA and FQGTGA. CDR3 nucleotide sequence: TGTGCCAGCAGCGAGTGGAGAAACACCGGGGAGCTGTTTTTT. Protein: CASSEWRNTGELFF.

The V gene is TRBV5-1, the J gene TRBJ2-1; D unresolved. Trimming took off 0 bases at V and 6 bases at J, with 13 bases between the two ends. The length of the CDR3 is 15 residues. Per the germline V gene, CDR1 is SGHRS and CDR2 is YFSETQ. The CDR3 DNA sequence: TGCGCCAGCAGCTTGGATTGGGGTTCCGGCAATGAGCAGTTCTTC. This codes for CASSLDWGSGNEQFF.

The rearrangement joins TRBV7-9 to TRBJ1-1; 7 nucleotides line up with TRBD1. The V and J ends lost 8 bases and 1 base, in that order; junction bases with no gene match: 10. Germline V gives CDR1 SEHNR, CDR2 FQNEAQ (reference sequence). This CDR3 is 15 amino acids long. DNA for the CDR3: TGTGCCAGCCTGCAGGGGCGGACAGGGAACACTGAAGCTTTCTTT. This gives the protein CASLQGRTGNTEAFF.

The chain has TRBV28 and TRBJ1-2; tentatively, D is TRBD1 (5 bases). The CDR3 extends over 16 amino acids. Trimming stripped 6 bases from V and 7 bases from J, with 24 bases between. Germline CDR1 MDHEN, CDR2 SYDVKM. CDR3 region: CASSPPGLSGKGGYTF. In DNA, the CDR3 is TGTGCCAGCAGCCCCCCAGGGTTGTCAGGGAAGGGTGGCTACACCTTC.

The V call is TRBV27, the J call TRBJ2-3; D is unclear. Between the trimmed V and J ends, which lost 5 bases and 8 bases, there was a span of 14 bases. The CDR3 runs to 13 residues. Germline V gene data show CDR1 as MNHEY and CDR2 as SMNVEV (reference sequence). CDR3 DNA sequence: TGTGCCAGCAGTGTTGGACGGTCAGCTACGCAGTATTTT. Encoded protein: CASSVGRSATQYF.

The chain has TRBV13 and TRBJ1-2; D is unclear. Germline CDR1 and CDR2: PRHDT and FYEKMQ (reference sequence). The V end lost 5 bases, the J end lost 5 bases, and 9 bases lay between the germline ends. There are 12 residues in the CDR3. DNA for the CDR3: TGTGCCAGCAGCCTAAGGATGTATGGCTACACCTTC. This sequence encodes CASSLRMYGYTF.

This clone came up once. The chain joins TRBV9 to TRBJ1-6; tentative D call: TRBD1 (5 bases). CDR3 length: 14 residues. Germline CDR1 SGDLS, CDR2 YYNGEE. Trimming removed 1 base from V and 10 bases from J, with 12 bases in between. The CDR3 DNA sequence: TGTGCCAGCAGCGTATTGGGGGTGAGCTCACCCCTCCACTTT. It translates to CASSVLGVSSPLHF. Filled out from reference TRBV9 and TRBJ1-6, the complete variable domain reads DSGVTQTPKHLITATGQRVTLRCSPRSGDLSVYWYQQSLDQGLQFLIQYYNGEERAKGNILERFSAQQFPDLHSELNLSSLELGDSALYFCASSVLGVSSPLHFGNGTRLTVT.

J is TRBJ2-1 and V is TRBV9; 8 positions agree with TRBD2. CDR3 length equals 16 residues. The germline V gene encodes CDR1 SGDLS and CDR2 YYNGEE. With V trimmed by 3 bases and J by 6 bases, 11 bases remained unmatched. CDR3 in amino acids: CASSDPFGGTSNEQFF. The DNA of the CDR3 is TGTGCCAGCAGCGACCCTTTTGGGGGGACTAGCAATGAGCAGTTCTTC.

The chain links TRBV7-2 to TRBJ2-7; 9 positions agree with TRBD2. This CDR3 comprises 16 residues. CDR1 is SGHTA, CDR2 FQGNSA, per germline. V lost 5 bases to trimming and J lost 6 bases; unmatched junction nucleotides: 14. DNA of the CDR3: TGTGCCAGCAGCCCCGGGCGGGGCGGGGGGGTCGGCGAGCAGTACTTC. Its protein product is CASSPGRGGGVGEQYF.

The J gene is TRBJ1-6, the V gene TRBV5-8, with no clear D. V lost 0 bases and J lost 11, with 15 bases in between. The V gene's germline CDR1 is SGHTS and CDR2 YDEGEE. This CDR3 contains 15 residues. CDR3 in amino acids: CASSLARTFSPPLHF. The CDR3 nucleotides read TGTGCCAGCAGCTTGGCAAGGACGTTCAGTCCACCCCTCCACTTT.

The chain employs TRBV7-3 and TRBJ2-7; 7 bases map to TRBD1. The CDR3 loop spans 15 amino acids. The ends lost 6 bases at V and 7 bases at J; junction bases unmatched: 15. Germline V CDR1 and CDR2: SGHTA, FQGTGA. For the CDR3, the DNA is TGTGCCAGCAGTTTAGCAGGGGGTTCATTCTCGGAGCAGTACTTC. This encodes CASSLAGGSFSEQYF.

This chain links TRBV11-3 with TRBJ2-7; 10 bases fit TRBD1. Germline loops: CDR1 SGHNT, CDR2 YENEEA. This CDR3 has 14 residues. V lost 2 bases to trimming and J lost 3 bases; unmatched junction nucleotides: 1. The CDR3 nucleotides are TGTGCCAGCAGCTTAAGGGACAGGGGCTACGAGCAGTACTTC. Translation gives CASSLRDRGYEQYF.

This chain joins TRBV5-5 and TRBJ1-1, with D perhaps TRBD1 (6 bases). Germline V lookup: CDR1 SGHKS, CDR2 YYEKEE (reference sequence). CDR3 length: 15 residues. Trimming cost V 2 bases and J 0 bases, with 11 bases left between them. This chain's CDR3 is CASSFFGGLNTEAFF. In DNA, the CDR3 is TGTGCCAGCAGCTTCTTCGGGGGGCTGAACACTGAAGCTTTCTTT.

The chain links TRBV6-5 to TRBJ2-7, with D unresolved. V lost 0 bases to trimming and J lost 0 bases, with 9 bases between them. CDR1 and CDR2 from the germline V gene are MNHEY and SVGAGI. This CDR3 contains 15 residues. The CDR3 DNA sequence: TGTGCCAGCAGTTACTCCCCGACGAGCTCCTACGAGCAGTACTTC. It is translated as CASSYSPTSSYEQYF.

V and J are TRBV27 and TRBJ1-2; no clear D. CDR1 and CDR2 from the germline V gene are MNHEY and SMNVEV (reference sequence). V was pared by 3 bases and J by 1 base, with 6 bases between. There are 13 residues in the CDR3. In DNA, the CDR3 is TGTGCCAGCAGTTTTGGACTTAACTATGGCTACACCTTC. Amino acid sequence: CASSFGLNYGYTF.

The CDR3 nucleotides are TGTGCCAGCAGCCAAGAGGGACAGTACACTGAAGCTTTCTTT. Its translation: CASSQEGQYTEAFF. The V gene is TRBV3-1 (or the pseudogene TRBV3-2), the J gene TRBJ1-1, with 7 bases that match TRBD1. The trim removed 0 bases at V and 3 bases at J, leaving 1 base unmatched. CDR1 is LGHDT and CDR2 is YNNKEL in the germline V gene (reference sequence). This CDR3 is built from 14 residues.

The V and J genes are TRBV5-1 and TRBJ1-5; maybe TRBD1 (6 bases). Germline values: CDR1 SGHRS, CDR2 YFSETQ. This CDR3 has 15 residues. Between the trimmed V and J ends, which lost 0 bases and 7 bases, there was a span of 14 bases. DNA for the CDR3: TGCGCCAGCAGCTTGGGGGAGGGGGTATTGCAGCCCCAGCATTTT. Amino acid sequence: CASSLGEGVLQPQHF.

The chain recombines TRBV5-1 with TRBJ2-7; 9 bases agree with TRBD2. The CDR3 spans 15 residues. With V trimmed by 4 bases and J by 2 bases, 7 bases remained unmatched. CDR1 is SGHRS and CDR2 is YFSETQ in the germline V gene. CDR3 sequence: CASSPRLAETYEQYF. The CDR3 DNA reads TGCGCCAGCAGCCCCAGACTAGCGGAGACCTACGAGCAGTACTTC.

The CDR3 loop reads CASSQNRVTGELFF. In DNA, the CDR3 is TGTGCCAGCAGCCAAAACAGGGTCACCGGGGAGCTGTTTTTT. The chain uses TRBV7-8 and TRBJ2-2, with D perhaps TRBD1 (6 bases). Trimming took off 5 bases at V and 4 bases at J, with 11 bases between the two ends. CDR3 length equals 14 residues. Germline CDR1 and CDR2: SGHVS and FQNEAQ.

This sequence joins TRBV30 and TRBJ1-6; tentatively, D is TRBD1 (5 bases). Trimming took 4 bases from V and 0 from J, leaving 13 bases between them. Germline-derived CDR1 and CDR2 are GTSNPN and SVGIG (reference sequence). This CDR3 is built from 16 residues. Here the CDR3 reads CAWNRDRSSYNSPLHF. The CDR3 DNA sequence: TGTGCCTGGAACCGGGACCGGAGCTCCTATAATTCACCCCTCCACTTT.

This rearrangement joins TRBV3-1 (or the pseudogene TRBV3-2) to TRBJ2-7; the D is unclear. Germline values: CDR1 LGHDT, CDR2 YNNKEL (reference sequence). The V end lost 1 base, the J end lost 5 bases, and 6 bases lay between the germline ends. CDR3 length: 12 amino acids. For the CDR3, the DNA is TGTGCCAGCAGCCAAGCACACCACGAGCAGTACTTC. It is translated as CASSQAHHEQYF.

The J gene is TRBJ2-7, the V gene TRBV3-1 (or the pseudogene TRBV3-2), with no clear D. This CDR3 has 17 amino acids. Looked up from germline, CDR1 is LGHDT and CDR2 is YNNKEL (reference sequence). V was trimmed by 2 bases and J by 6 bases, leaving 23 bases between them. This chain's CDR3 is CASSQFPGRDWRGEQYF. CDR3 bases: TGTGCCAGCAGCCAATTCCCCGGGCGCGACTGGAGAGGCGAGCAGTACTTC.

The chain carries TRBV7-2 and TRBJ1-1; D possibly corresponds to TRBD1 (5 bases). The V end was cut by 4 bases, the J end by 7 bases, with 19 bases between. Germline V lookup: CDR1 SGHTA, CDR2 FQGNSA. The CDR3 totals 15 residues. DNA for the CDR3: TGTGCCAGCAGCTGGGCGACAGTCTGGGGATTTGAAGCTTTCTTT. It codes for CASSWATVWGFEAFF. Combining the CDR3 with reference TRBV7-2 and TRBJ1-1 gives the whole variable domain GAGVSQSPSNKVTEKGKDVELRCDPISGHTALYWYRQSLGQGLEFLIYFQGNSAPDKSGLPSDRFSAERTGGSVSTLTIQRTQQEDSAVYLCASSWATVWGFEAFFGQGTRLTVV.

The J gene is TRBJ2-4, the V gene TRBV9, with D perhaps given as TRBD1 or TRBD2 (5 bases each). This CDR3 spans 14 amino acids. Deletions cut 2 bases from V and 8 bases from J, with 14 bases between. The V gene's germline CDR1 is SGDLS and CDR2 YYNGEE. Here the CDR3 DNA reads TGTGCCAGCAGCGTCCGGGAAGGGACGGACATTCAGTACTTC. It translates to CASSVREGTDIQYF.